Presented here are 21 T cell receptor beta chains from one specimen sequenced in a study of CD8+ T cells in alopecia areata. Isolated RNA was reverse transcribed into cDNA used as the sequencing template. Some clones are missing from TCRdb's copy, which holds only in-frame ones; the method was immunoSEQ multiplex PCR. The table records over 250,000 clones without singletons, the ten largest covering 1.2%. Cells that came from pooled cutaneous lymph nodes were sorted using CD4, CD8alpha, NKG2D, NKG2ACE and other markers. The material sequenced was CD4+ T cells sorted from a lymph node. These receptors were taken from a C3H/HeJ mouse with alopecia areata. The strain's MHC type: H2-k.

This clone was seen a few times. Each gene name is a mouse one. The DNA ends 4 residues before the CDR3 does, and the rest of the CDR3 is filled in from the germline J gene. V usage is TRBV19 and J usage is TRBJ1-1; 7 bases fit TRBD1. The CDR3 covers 15 residues. V was clipped by 1 base and J by 1 base; unmatched bases: 4. Germline V gene data show CDR1 as FNHDT and CDR2 as SITEND (reference sequence). The sequenced part of the CDR3 DNA is TGTGCCAGCAGTATAATAAGGACAGGGAACACA. Translated, it gives CASSIIRTGNT. The full CDR3 protein is CASSIIRTGNTEVFF.

For this clone: These gene names are mouse names. The CDR3 is cut off 4 residues early in the read; its end comes from the germline J gene. The chain carries TRBV1 and TRBJ2-3, with 14 bases lining up with TRBD2. CDR3 size: 17 residues. J lost 4 bases, V lost 1 base, and 4 bases had no gene match. Germline CDR1 is NSQYPW and CDR2 is LRSPGD (reference sequence). The CDR3 DNA, read in part, is TGCACCTGCAGTGCAGGGGGACTGGGGGGGCGCACAGAA. It codes for CTCSAGGLGGRTE. The complete CDR3 sequence is CTCSAGGLGGRTETLYF.

This clone was detected a few times. Mouse gene names apply. The read comes to an end 4 residues before the CDR3 does, leaving the germline J gene to fill in the end. V gene TRBV13-1 combines with J gene TRBJ1-1, with a possible D match to TRBD1 (6 bases). Germline CDR1 NSHNY, CDR2 SYGAGN. The CDR3 consists of 13 residues. Incomplete CDR3 DNA: TGTGCCAGCAGTGATGCAGGGGTCCCA. The encoded protein is CASSDAGVP. The CDR3 reads in full as CASSDAGVPEVFF.

Concerning this clone: Gene and germline names: mouse. The read gets to within 4 residues of the CDR3 end, and the germline J gene fills in the rest. The chain joins TRBV14 to TRBJ2-1; 9 bases agree with TRBD1. This CDR3 has 16 amino acids. With 2 bases clipped from V and 4 bases from J, the junction kept 7 bases outside the gene matches. Germline CDR1 SGHDT, CDR2 FRDEAV. The CDR3 DNA, read in part, is TGTGCCAGCAGTTTGATCCCACAGGGGGCGTATGCT. Amino acids: CASSLIPQGAYA. The entire CDR3 sequence reads CASSLIPQGAYAEQFF. Combining the CDR3 with reference TRBV14 and TRBJ2-1 gives the whole variable domain EAGVTQSPRYAVLQEGQAVSFWCDPISGHDTLYWYQQPRDQGPQLLVYFRDEAVIDNSQLPSDRFSAVRPKGTNSTLKIQSAKQGDTATYLCASSLIPQGAYAEQFFGPGTRLTVL.

This clone has just a few counts. Genes here carry mouse names. The CDR3 goes on 4 residues after the read ends, and that part is filled in from the germline J gene. Other DNA sequences within the sample encode an identical CDR3. The V gene is TRBV5, the J gene TRBJ2-1; 10 positions match TRBD1. The CDR3 contains 15 residues. CDR1 LGHNA and CDR2 YNLKQL come from the germline V gene (reference sequence). V lost 4 bases to trimming and J lost 3 bases; unmatched junction nucleotides: 3. The CDR3 sequence is CASSPRTGGYAEQFF. CDR3 DNA, as far as it was read: TGTGCCAGCAGCCCTAGGACAGGGGGCTATGCT.

This clone was seen a handful of times. Mouse gene names and germline throughout. With the read ending 3 residues before the CDR3 end, the germline J gene is used to fill in that end. This chain connects TRBV13-2 to TRBJ1-6; possibly TRBD1 for D (5 bases). TRBJ1-6 is annotated as an ORF whose role is uncertain. The germline V gene encodes CDR1 NNHNN and CDR2 SYGAGS (reference sequence). V dropped 1 base and J dropped 5 bases, with 7 bases sitting between them. This CDR3 has 14 residues. The CDR3 reads CASGDFRDNSPLYF. The sequenced part of the CDR3 DNA is TGTGCCAGCGGTGATTTCAGGGATAATTCGCCC.

This clone was seen more than once but under ten times. Gene labels here are mouse ones. The read halts 4 residues ahead of the CDR3 end, with the missing end drawn from the germline J gene. The same CDR3 arises from other DNA sequences in this sample as well. J is TRBJ2-7 and V is TRBV13-1; D is undetermined. The CDR3 sequence is 11 residues long. The ends were cut back, 5 bases at V and 3 bases at J, with 6 bases in the middle. The germline V gene has CDR1 NSHNY and CDR2 SYGAGN. CDR3: CASSPLYEQYF. CDR3 bases read: TGTGCCAGCAGCCCCCTCTAT.

This clone was detected only a few times. Gene names and germline refer to mouse. Coverage ceases 4 residues before the CDR3 finishes, and the germline J gene fills in the end. This CDR3 is also generated by other DNA sequences in the sample. This sequence joins TRBV19 and TRBJ2-4, with 11 nucleotides matching TRBD1. The CDR3 is made up of 16 amino acids. Germline-derived CDR1 and CDR2 are FNHDT and SITEND (reference sequence). The J segment lost 1 base and the V segment lost 0 bases, leaving 1 base of the junction unmatched. Partial CDR3 DNA: TGTGCCAGCAGTATAGGGACAGGGGGCGGTCAAAAC. It translates to CASSIGTGGGQN. From start to end, the CDR3 is CASSIGTGGGQNTLYF. Variable domain in full (rest from reference TRBV19 and TRBJ2-4): GGIITQTPKFLIGQEGQKLTLKCQQNFNHDTMYWYRQDSGKGLRLIYYSITENDLQKGDLSEGYDASREKKSSFSLTVTSAQKNEMAVFLCASSIGTGGGQNTLYFGAGTRLSVL.

A remark on this clone: Gene names and germline match the mouse. The CDR3 goes on 4 residues after the read ends, and that part is filled in from the germline J gene. The chain joins TRBV5 to TRBJ2-1; weak D call: TRBD2 (5 bases). Deletions cut 1 base from V and 1 base from J, with 11 bases between. The CDR3 extends over 16 amino acids. From germline, CDR1 is LGHNA and CDR2 YNLKQL (reference sequence). CDR3 region: CASSQVSWANYAEQFF. The CDR3 DNA, read in part, is TGTGCCAGCAGCCAAGTATCCTGGGCGAACTATGCT.

About this clone: Mouse gene names and germline throughout. The CDR3 goes on 4 residues after the read ends, and that part is filled in from the germline J gene. The gene calls are TRBV5 and TRBJ1-2; 12 nucleotides align to TRBD1. In germline, CDR1 is LGHNA, CDR2 YNLKQL (reference sequence). The V and J ends lost 4 bases and 4 bases, in that order; junction bases with no gene match: 4. The CDR3 totals 15 residues. CDR3 sequence: CASSPGTGGVSDYTF. Partial CDR3 DNA: TGTGCCAGCAGCCCCGGGACAGGGGGCGTCTCC.

Concerning this clone itself: Gene names follow the mouse nomenclature. CDR3 DNA (partial): TGTGCCAGCGGTGATGCCGGGGGGGATGACACCGGG. It codes for CASGDAGGDDTG. The complete CDR3 reads CASGDAGGDDTGQLYF. This chain joins TRBV13-2 and TRBJ2-2; 7 bases line up with TRBD2. The sequenced fragment ends 4 residues before the CDR3 boundary, so the rest is inferred from the germline J gene. The ends lost 0 bases at V and 3 bases at J; junction bases unmatched: 5. CDR1 and CDR2 (germline): NNHNN, SYGAGS (reference sequence). This CDR3 is 16 amino acids long.

As to this clone: Mouse gene names apply. The same CDR3 also results from other DNA sequences found in this sample. CDR3 DNA, as far as it was read: TGTGCCAGCAGGAGACAGTATAATTCGCCC. This encodes CASRRQYNSP. The CDR3 in its entirety is CASRRQYNSPLYF. The J gene is TRBJ1-6, the V gene TRBV19; D is possibly TRBD1 (5 bases). The read ends 3 residues before the CDR3 terminus; that terminus is restored from the germline J gene. TRBJ1-6 is assigned to the ORF class and has an uncertain function. Germline CDR1 FNHDT, CDR2 SITEND (reference sequence). V gave up 5 bases and J gave up 4 bases, with 7 bases separating them. CDR3 length: 13 amino acids.

This clone was picked up a small number of times. Mouse gene names and germline throughout. The CDR3 end falls 4 residues outside the read, so it is completed with the germline J gene. The gene calls are TRBV13-1 and TRBJ2-3, with TRBD2 as a possible D gene (6 bases). CDR3 length: 15 amino acids. V was clipped by 4 bases and J by 1 base, with 13 bases between them. Germline V gene sequence: CDR1 NSHNY, CDR2 SYGAGN. The sequenced CDR3 bases are TGTGCCAGCAGTCCCCTGGGGATGGGTGCAGAA. Amino acid sequence: CASSPLGMGAE. The complete CDR3 protein is CASSPLGMGAETLYF.

This clone was counted a few times. Gene and germline names: mouse. The read stops 4 residues short of the end of the CDR3; the missing end is completed from the germline J gene. V gene TRBV13-1 combines with J gene TRBJ2-5, with 10 bases matching TRBD2. Germline V CDR1 and CDR2: NSHNY, SYGAGN. The CDR3 is 17 amino acids. Incomplete CDR3 DNA: TGTGCCAGCAGTGATGCGATCGTACTGGGGGGGGGAGAC. It codes for CASSDAIVLGGGD. The whole CDR3 reads CASSDAIVLGGGDTQYF.

This clone was detected only a few times. The gene names here belong to mouse. The read halts 4 residues ahead of the CDR3 end, with the missing end drawn from the germline J gene. V gene TRBV5 combines with J gene TRBJ2-7; TRBD2 aligns across 8 bases. CDR3 size: 14 residues. Germline CDR1 and CDR2: LGHNA and YNLKQL (reference sequence). CDR3 protein: CASSQDWGENEQYF. CDR3 DNA (partial): TGTGCCAGCAGCCAAGACTGGGGGGAAAAT.

About this clone itself: Mouse names are used for the genes. The DNA ends 4 residues before the CDR3 does, and the rest of the CDR3 is filled in from the germline J gene. The rearrangement joins TRBV1 to TRBJ2-1; perhaps TRBD1 as D (5 bases). There are 14 residues in the CDR3. The V gene's germline CDR1 is NSQYPW and CDR2 LRSPGD (reference sequence). The V gene lost 1 base and the J gene lost 6 bases, with 10 bases spanning the gap. The CDR3 sequence is CTCSAVRGFAEQFF. The sequenced part of the CDR3 DNA is TGCACCTGCAGTGCAGTAAGGGGATTTGCT.

A few counts support this clone. Mouse gene names apply. The read halts 4 residues ahead of the CDR3 end, with the missing end drawn from the germline J gene. In the same sample, other DNA sequences code for this CDR3. The chain combines TRBV31 with TRBJ2-4, with a weak D call TRBD1 (6 bases). Trimming shortened V by 0 bases and J by 3 bases, and 7 bases separated the two germline ends. CDR3 length equals 13 residues. The germline V gene has CDR1 GKSSPN and CDR2 SITVG. The CDR3: CAWSLRGQNTLYF. Partial CDR3 DNA: TGTGCCTGGAGTCTCAGGGGACAAAAC. The variable domain in full, with the rest retrieved from reference TRBV31 and TRBJ2-4, is AQTIHQWPVAEIKAVGSPLSLGCTIKGKSSPNLYWYWQATGGTLQQLFYSITVGQVESVVQLNLSASRPKDDQFILSTEKLLLSHSGFYLCAWSLRGQNTLYFGAGTRLSVL.

The table lists this clone with a few counts. Mouse germline and gene names are used. Read coverage stops 4 residues before the CDR3 terminus; the germline J gene supplies the remainder. The sample has other DNA sequences that encode this CDR3 too. The chain has TRBV1 and TRBJ2-2; weak D call: TRBD1 (6 bases). The germline V gene encodes CDR1 NSQYPW and CDR2 LRSPGD (reference sequence). This CDR3 region has 14 residues. V was cut by 6 bases and J by 1 base, with 9 bases left in between. The DNA read from the CDR3 is TGCACCTGCAGCGCGGGACAAAACACCGGG. The encoded protein is CTCSAGQNTG. The complete CDR3 sequence is CTCSAGQNTGQLYF.

This clone was seen a few times. Genes and germline come from the mouse. The sequenced fragment ends 4 residues before the CDR3 boundary, so the rest is inferred from the germline J gene. The chain is built from TRBV13-3 and TRBJ2-1; 14 bases fit TRBD2. The V gene end was trimmed by 5 bases and the J gene end by 3 bases; junction bases not matched to a gene: 4. From germline, CDR1 is NNHDY and CDR2 SYVADS. The CDR3 contains 16 residues. The sequenced part of the CDR3 DNA is TGTGCCAGCAGAGGGACTGGGGGGGCCGGCTATGCT. Amino acids: CASRGTGGAGYA. In full, the CDR3 is CASRGTGGAGYAEQFF.

About this clone itself: Gene names and germline refer to mouse. The CDR3 sequence: CASSFGTGGGSAETLYF. CDR3 DNA (partial): TGTGCCAGCAGTTTTGGGACTGGGGGGGGGAGTGCAGAA. V and J are TRBV14 and TRBJ2-3, with TRBD2 matching 13 bases. Sequencing ends 4 residues short of the CDR3 end; the germline J gene provides the rest. After removal of 2 bases from V and 0 bases from J, the junction contained 3 bases not matched to a gene. Germline CDR1 is SGHDT and CDR2 is FRDEAV. The CDR3 length is 17 residues. Full variable domain (rest looked up from reference TRBV14 and TRBJ2-3): EAGVTQSPRYAVLQEGQAVSFWCDPISGHDTLYWYQQPRDQGPQLLVYFRDEAVIDNSQLPSDRFSAVRPKGTNSTLKIQSAKQGDTATYLCASSFGTGGGSAETLYFGSGTRLTVL.

This clone turned up a few times. Germline and genes: mouse. The CDR3 goes on 4 residues after the read ends, and that part is filled in from the germline J gene. Distinct nucleotide sequences in the sample also encode this CDR3. The chain recombines TRBV13-3 with TRBJ2-5; 9 positions match TRBD1. CDR3 length: 13 residues. Germline CDR1 NNHDY, CDR2 SYVADS. CDR3 sequence reads: CASSGGTGDTQYF. The covered CDR3 bases are TGTGCCAGCAGTGGCGGGACAGGGGAC.